This T cell receptor delta chain is drawn from a study of gamma-delta T cells after stem cell transplantation. This clone has a handful of counts. With a far larger clone one base away, a read error is the likely cause. This specimen includes other DNA sequences encoding the same CDR3. TCRdb redid the clone calls on the RT-PCR reads with CATT. The table records approximately 3,200 delta-chain clones, approximately 5.1% of them present only once. Germline-derived CDR1 and CDR2 are GEAIGNYY and EKD. This CDR3 has 19 residues. The TCR originated in a human donor. It is not recorded whose cells these are; they may come from a transplant donor. Sequencing input: gamma-delta T cells. The gene calls are TRDV2 and TRDJ1; 8 bases are a match to TRDD3. The CDR3 loop reads CACDTVIGWGIYPADKLIF. The CDR3 DNA is TGTGCTTGTGACACCGTTATTGGGTGGGGGATTTACCCGGCCGATAAACTCATCTTT.